The 29 T cell receptor beta chains reported below all come from one sample, sequenced in a study of human T cells and chemical hapten exposure (dated by TCRdb to about 2021). Receptor libraries were prepared by RACE. TCRdb names NextSeq 500 as the instrument used. The public reads were reprocessed in TCRdb via fastp at Q25 and MiXCR, keeping in-frame beta chains. Each CDR3 protein gets just one entry, which takes the most common genes and DNA from the rows behind it. Counted in this sample were about 40,000 distinct CDR3 sequences; about 3.5% of them appeared once. Roughly 6.6% of the sample lies in the top ten. The label giving this sample's time point can be read as: patch test 2, 6 weeks after DPC sensitization. The treatment or condition tag for this specimen amounts to: therapeutic diphenylcyclopropenone sensitization with weekly scalp DPC. The sample was whole blood, taken in connection with sensitization to the hapten diphenylcyclopropenone (DPC). These receptors were taken from a man in his forties with alopecia areata. Some clones in this sample may be carry-over from other donors' samples.

The rearrangement links TRBV3-1 to TRBJ2-1, with TRBD2 identical over 7 bases. Per germline, CDR1 LGHDT and CDR2 YNNKEL (reference sequence). V lost 5 bases, J lost 5 bases, and 9 bases stayed unmatched. This CDR3 has 15 amino acids. CDR3 DNA sequence: TGTGCCAGCAGCGGGACCAGCGGGGCCGACAATGAGCAGTTCTTC. It is translated as CASSGTSGADNEQFF.

In this sample, this clonotype turned up many times. J is TRBJ2-1 and V is TRBV6-1; 8 bases line up with TRBD2. CDR1 is MNHNS, CDR2 SASEGT, per germline. V was clipped by 5 bases and J by 8 bases; unmatched bases: 14. The CDR3 length is 16 residues. This CDR3 is CASSTRPGLVHDEQFF. The CDR3 DNA reads TGTGCCAGCAGTACCCGGCCGGGACTAGTTCATGATGAGCAGTTCTTC.

This clonotype has a count of ten or more. V usage is TRBV18 and J usage is TRBJ1-2; TRBD1 aligns across 8 bases. The CDR3 spans 15 residues. The V gene's germline CDR1 is KGHSH and CDR2 LQKENI. With 6 bases clipped from V and 3 bases from J, the junction kept 9 bases outside the gene matches. The chain's CDR3 is CASSPRDRSDYGYTF. The DNA for the CDR3 is TGTGCCAGCTCTCCTAGGGACAGGTCGGACTATGGCTACACCTTC.

Ten or more counts support this clonotype. The chain recombines TRBV6-1 with TRBJ2-3, with D possibly matching TRBD2 (5 bases). CDR3 length: 14 amino acids. The V end lost 1 base, the J end lost 2 bases, and 7 bases lay between the germline ends. The germline gives CDR1 MNHNS, CDR2 SASEGT. The CDR3 loop reads CASSEGGHTDTQYF. The CDR3 bases are TGTGCCAGCAGTGAAGGCGGGCACACAGATACGCAGTATTTT.

The table lists this clonotype with many counts. V and J are TRBV18 and TRBJ1-5, with TRBD1 matching over 7 bases. The V gene end was trimmed by 2 bases and the J gene end by 3 bases; junction bases not matched to a gene: 7. This CDR3 comprises 16 residues. From germline, CDR1 is KGHSH and CDR2 LQKENI. The CDR3 DNA reads TGTGCCAGCTCACCATTGGACAGGCGCTTCAATCAGCCCCAGCATTTT. Encoded protein: CASSPLDRRFNQPQHF.

This clonotype was counted many times. The chain employs TRBV19 and TRBJ1-5; D remains unclear. The germline V gene has CDR1 LNHDA and CDR2 SQIVND (reference sequence). The CDR3 consists of 13 residues. V shed 5 bases and J shed 3 bases, with 8 bases lying between them. The CDR3 is CASSSSHNQPQHF. DNA of the CDR3: TGTGCCAGTAGTTCCTCTCACAATCAGCCCCAGCATTTT. Drawing the rest from reference TRBV19 and TRBJ1-5, the complete variable domain is DGGITQSPKYLFRKEGQNVTLSCEQNLNHDAMYWYRQDPGQGLRLIYYSQIVNDFQKGDIAEGYSVSREKKESFPLTVTSAQKNPTAFYLCASSSSHNQPQHFGDGTRLSIL.

This clonotype was counted many times. The chain links TRBV20-1 to TRBJ2-2; a possible D gene is TRBD1 (5 bases). The V gene lost 4 bases and the J gene lost 1 base, with 7 bases spanning the gap. Looked up from germline, CDR1 is DFQATT and CDR2 is SNEGSKA (reference sequence). The length of the CDR3 is 13 residues. CDR3 loop: CSATQGNTGELFF. The CDR3, as DNA: TGCAGTGCTACCCAGGGGAACACCGGGGAGCTGTTTTTT.

This clonotype was seen ten or more times. The rearrangement uses TRBV28 and TRBJ2-5, with TRBD1 matching 10 bases. Germline assignment: CDR1 MDHEN and CDR2 SYDVKM. After removal of 6 bases from V and 1 base from J, the junction contained 5 bases not matched to a gene. The CDR3 is made up of 15 amino acids. Here the CDR3 DNA reads TGTGCCAGCAGCCTGGACAGGGGGTTCCAAGAGACCCAGTACTTC. Translation gives CASSLDRGFQETQYF.

This clonotype was recorded many times. This chain connects TRBV28 to TRBJ2-7; D uncertain. This CDR3 is 11 amino acids long. Germline lookup yields CDR1 MDHEN and CDR2 SYDVKM. V lost 3 bases and J lost 10, with 10 bases in between. CDR3 residues: CASSLPGLQYF. The CDR3 nucleotides are TGTGCCAGCAGTTTGCCCGGCTTACAGTACTTC.

This clonotype showed up many times. The rearrangement joins TRBV7-9 to TRBJ2-7; 8 bases are a match to TRBD2. Looked up from germline, CDR1 is SEHNR and CDR2 is FQNEAQ (reference sequence). This CDR3 has 16 amino acids. Trimming at V came to 3 bases and at J to 4 bases, leaving 11 bases not matched to a gene. The CDR3: CASSFIRGGASYEQYF. In DNA form, the CDR3 reads TGTGCCAGCAGCTTTATCCGGGGGGGGGCTTCATACGAGCAGTACTTC.

This clonotype occurred many times. The V call is TRBV30, the J call TRBJ2-3, with D hard to call. CDR3 length: 14 amino acids. The germline V gene encodes CDR1 GTSNPN and CDR2 SVGIG (reference sequence). V lost 2 bases to trimming and J lost 6 bases, with 15 bases between them. CDR3 sequence reads: CAWSKQSPLDTQYF. The CDR3 region has the DNA TGTGCCTGGAGTAAACAATCACCCTTGGATACGCAGTATTTT.

This clonotype was observed a few times. The genes are TRBV19 and TRBJ2-1; D unclear. With 7 bases removed from V and 7 bases from J, the gap between germline ends came to 23 bases. Germline V CDR1 and CDR2: LNHDA, SQIVND (reference sequence). CDR3 length equals 16 residues. The CDR3 loop reads CASKARFERSSNEQFF. CDR3 nucleotides: TGTGCCAGTAAGGCCCGATTCGAGCGTAGTTCTAATGAGCAGTTCTTC.

This clonotype was seen repeatedly, ten times or more. The V and J genes are TRBV7-9 and TRBJ2-7, with D possibly matching TRBD2 (5 bases). The CDR3 loop spans 14 amino acids. CDR1 SEHNR and CDR2 FQNEAQ come from the germline V gene (reference sequence). With 1 base removed from V and 6 bases from J, the gap between germline ends came to 13 bases. The CDR3 DNA reads as TGTGCCAGCAGCTTAGACGGGAAAGGTTCCGAGCAGTACTTC. Translating it yields CASSLDGKGSEQYF.

This clonotype was counted ten times or more. This chain links TRBV27 with TRBJ1-5; possibly TRBD1 for D (5 bases). This CDR3 region has 16 residues. Trimming pared 5 bases from V and 3 bases from J, leaving 17 bases between. Germline CDR1 MNHEY, CDR2 SMNVEV (reference sequence). The CDR3 loop is CASSPSGPRYNQPQHF. In DNA, the CDR3 is TGTGCCAGCAGTCCCTCGGGGCCCCGGTACAATCAGCCCCAGCATTTT.

The chain employs TRBV29-1 and TRBJ2-7; tentatively, D is TRBD1 (5 bases). This CDR3 has 15 amino acids. The germline V and J ends were trimmed by 5 bases and 0 bases, with 17 bases remaining between them. Germline V gives CDR1 SQVTM, CDR2 ANQGSEA. CDR3 sequence (DNA): TGCAGCGTTTTAGGGGCGGAAGAAAGCTCCTACGAGCAGTACTTC. As protein: CSVLGAEESSYEQYF.

This clonotype was detected ten times or more. The chain couples TRBV7-2 to TRBJ2-7, with 9 bases aligning to TRBD2. The CDR3 runs to 14 residues. Germline V gene data show CDR1 as SGHTA and CDR2 as FQGNSA. The V gene end was trimmed by 5 bases and the J gene end by 7 bases; junction bases not matched to a gene: 9. In nucleotides, the CDR3 is TGTGCCAGCAGCAAGGGACTAGCTAGCTTGGAGCAGTACTTC. Its translation: CASSKGLASLEQYF.

The table lists this clonotype with many counts. V is TRBV7-2 and J is TRBJ2-7; 8 bases agree with TRBD1. Losses at the gene ends were 5 bases for V and 4 bases for J; bases not matched to a gene: 10. This CDR3 contains 15 residues. Germline V gene sequence: CDR1 SGHTA, CDR2 FQGNSA. The DNA of the CDR3 is TGTGCCAGCAGCCCACGGACAGGGATGGCGTACGAGCAGTACTTC. Translating it yields CASSPRTGMAYEQYF.

This clonotype was counted ten times or more. V and J are TRBV19 and TRBJ2-1, with 7 positions matching TRBD2. Losses at the gene ends were 5 bases for V and 5 bases for J; bases not matched to a gene: 9. The CDR3 runs 15 residues. The germline gives CDR1 LNHDA, CDR2 SQIVND (reference sequence). CDR3 bases: TGTGCCAGTAGTGGCGGGATTCGGGGGGACAATGAGCAGTTCTTC. Amino acid sequence: CASSGGIRGDNEQFF.

Within the sample, this clonotype is medium-sized. The rearrangement links TRBV5-5 to TRBJ1-4, with TRBD1 matching over 7 bases. This CDR3 comprises 14 residues. The J segment lost 6 bases and the V segment lost 4 bases, leaving 6 bases of the junction unmatched. Germline assignment: CDR1 SGHKS and CDR2 YYEKEE (reference sequence). The CDR3: CASSQGQADEKLFF. CDR3 DNA: TGTGCCAGCAGCCAAGGACAGGCAGATGAAAAACTGTTTTTT.

This clonotype was recorded many times. J is TRBJ2-3 and V is TRBV5-1; D may match TRBD1 or TRBD2 (5 bases each). Trimming took 2 bases from V and 0 from J, leaving 10 bases between them. The CDR3 runs to 15 residues. Germline CDR1 SGHRS, CDR2 YFSETQ. The CDR3 sequence: CASSFGTISTDTQYF. The CDR3 coding sequence is TGCGCCAGCAGCTTCGGGACGATTAGCACAGATACGCAGTATTTT.

In its sample, this clonotype was seen a few times. The chain has TRBV5-4 and TRBJ1-2; 7 nucleotides agree with TRBD1. The CDR3 totals 14 residues. Germline-derived CDR1 and CDR2 are SGHNT and YYREEE (reference sequence). Trimming removed 0 bases from V and 2 bases from J; junction bases left unmatched: 1. The chain's CDR3 is CASSLEQGNYGYTF. For the CDR3, the DNA is TGTGCCAGCAGCTTGGAACAGGGGAACTATGGCTACACCTTC.

This clonotype has ten or more counts. The chain links TRBV20-1 to TRBJ1-5; tentative D call: TRBD1 (6 bases). The CDR3 is made up of 12 amino acids. Trimming took off 6 bases at V and 11 bases at J, with 17 bases between the two ends. Germline values: CDR1 DFQATT, CDR2 SNEGSKA (reference sequence). This CDR3 reads CSAGRGSETQHF. CDR3 sequence (DNA): TGCAGTGCCGGGAGGGGGAGCGAGACCCAGCATTTT.

Many counts were recorded for this clonotype. CDR3 in amino acids: CASSQDPPGETQYF. CDR3 DNA sequence: TGCGCCAGCAGCCAAGACCCCCCCGGGGAGACCCAGTACTTC. The chain uses TRBV4-1 and TRBJ2-5; D remains unclear. V lost 0 bases to trimming and J lost 5 bases, with 10 bases between them. Germline CDR1 MGHRA, CDR2 YSYEKL. This CDR3 region has 14 residues.

The J gene is TRBJ2-7, the V gene TRBV5-5, with TRBD1 matching 8 bases. V lost 3 bases and J lost 5; bases outside the gene matches: 13. Per the germline V gene, CDR1 is SGHKS and CDR2 is YYEKEE (reference sequence). The CDR3 extends over 16 amino acids. DNA of the CDR3: TGTGCCAGCAGCTCTTATTTGGGGACAGGAGCCCACGAGCAGTACTTC. Its protein is CASSSYLGTGAHEQYF.

At least ten counts were recorded for this clonotype. The chain links TRBV18 to TRBJ2-5; TRBD1 aligns across 8 bases. CDR1 is KGHSH and CDR2 is LQKENI in the germline V gene. The V segment lost 6 bases and the J segment 5 bases; nucleotides outside the gene matches: 14. The CDR3 contains 16 residues. CDR3 residues: CASSSRQGRGMETQYF. CDR3 nucleotide sequence: TGTGCCAGCTCCAGTCGACAGGGGCGCGGTATGGAGACCCAGTACTTC.

In this sample, this clonotype turned up many times. CDR3 loop: CSGPGQGKTEAFF. The DNA of the CDR3 is TGCAGTGGTCCGGGACAGGGGAAAACTGAAGCTTTCTTT. This sequence joins TRBV20-1 and TRBJ1-1; TRBD1 agrees at 10 bases. After removal of 7 bases from V and 5 bases from J, the junction contained 7 bases not matched to a gene. Per the germline V gene, CDR1 is DFQATT and CDR2 is SNEGSKA (reference sequence). CDR3 size: 13 residues.

This clonotype was recorded many times. The chain uses TRBV28 and TRBJ2-7; D call uncertain. The germline gives CDR1 MDHEN, CDR2 SYDVKM. V was clipped by 5 bases and J by 3 bases, with 5 bases between them. The length of the CDR3 is 11 residues. The CDR3 region has the DNA TGTGCCAGCAGTCGCGGCTACGAGCAGTACTTC. Amino acids: CASSRGYEQYF.

This clonotype was recorded at least ten times. The chain employs TRBV27 and TRBJ1-1; 12 positions agree with TRBD1. The trim removed 5 bases at V and 5 bases at J, leaving 6 bases unmatched. The CDR3 loop spans 15 amino acids. Germline V lookup: CDR1 MNHEY, CDR2 SMNVEV (reference sequence). The CDR3 loop is CASSPGTGGATEAFF. CDR3 DNA: TGTGCCAGCAGTCCAGGGACAGGGGGCGCGACTGAAGCTTTCTTT.

This clonotype was seen at least ten times. The chain combines TRBV6-5 with TRBJ2-3, with D possibly matching TRBD2 (5 bases). V was clipped by 0 bases and J by 0 bases, with 10 bases between them. This CDR3 is built from 16 residues. CDR1 and CDR2 from the germline V gene are MNHEY and SVGAGI. Here the CDR3 DNA reads TGTGCCAGCAGTTACTCCGGAGCGGCAAGCACAGATACGCAGTATTTT. Its translation is CASSYSGAASTDTQYF.